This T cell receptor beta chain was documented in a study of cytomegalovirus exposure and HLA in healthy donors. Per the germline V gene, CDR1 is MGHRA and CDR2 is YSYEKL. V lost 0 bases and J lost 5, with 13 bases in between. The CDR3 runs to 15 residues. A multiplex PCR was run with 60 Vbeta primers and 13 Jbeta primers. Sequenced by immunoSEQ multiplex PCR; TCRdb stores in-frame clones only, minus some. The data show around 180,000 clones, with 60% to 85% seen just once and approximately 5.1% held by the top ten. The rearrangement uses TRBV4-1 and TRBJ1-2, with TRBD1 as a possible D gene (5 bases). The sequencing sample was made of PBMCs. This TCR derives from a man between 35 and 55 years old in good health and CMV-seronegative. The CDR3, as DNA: TGCGCCAGCAGCCAAGATCTCACAGGAGGGTATGGCTACACCTTC. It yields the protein CASSQDLTGGYGYTF.